One and the same sample provided the 10 T cell receptor beta chains below, sequenced in a study of cytomegalovirus exposure and HLA in healthy donors. PCR employed 60 Vbeta and 13 Jbeta primers. Sequenced by immunoSEQ multiplex PCR; TCRdb stores in-frame clones only, minus some. The profile covers about 160,000 clones, with about 80% appearing a single time and less than 1.2% taken by the ten largest. Material for sequencing was PBMCs. The receptors were sampled from a woman between 40 and 55 years old in good health and CMV-seronegative.

This clone was seen only a few times. The genes are TRBV11-1 and TRBJ2-7; TRBD1 is a possible D gene (6 bases). The germline CDR1 and CDR2 sequences are SGHAT and FQDESV (reference sequence). CDR3 length: 13 amino acids. V was clipped by 6 bases and J by 3 bases, with 12 bases between them. The CDR3, as DNA: TGTGCCAGCAGGCCCTCACAGGGCTACGAGCAGTACTTC. Protein product: CASRPSQGYEQYF.

The chain has TRBV19 and TRBJ1-5; D possibly corresponds to TRBD1 (6 bases). Trimming took 1 base from V and 7 from J, leaving 14 bases between them. Germline CDR1 LNHDA, CDR2 SQIVND (reference sequence). This CDR3 is 15 amino acids long. The CDR3 coding sequence is TGTGCCAGTAGTATAGGATACAGGGCTAGGCAGCCCCAGCATTTT. Translation gives CASSIGYRARQPQHF.

V and J are TRBV13 and TRBJ1-2; perhaps TRBD1 as D (5 bases). Germline V gene sequence: CDR1 PRHDT, CDR2 FYEKMQ (reference sequence). There are 12 residues in the CDR3. V lost 4 bases and J 4 bases, leaving 7 bases between the germline ends. Here the CDR3 reads CASSSTGYGYTF. DNA of the CDR3: TGTGCCAGCAGCTCCACAGGCTATGGCTACACCTTC.

The rearrangement links TRBV4-1 to TRBJ2-1; D is perhaps TRBD1 (5 bases). The CDR3 sequence is 15 residues long. Germline CDR1 and CDR2: MGHRA and YSYEKL. Trimming shortened V by 4 bases and J by 6 bases, and 16 bases separated the two germline ends. The chain's CDR3 is CASSLWSQETNEQFF. CDR3 coding DNA: TGCGCCAGCAGCCTATGGTCACAGGAGACCAATGAGCAGTTCTTC.

Here the CDR3 DNA reads TGTGCCTGGGAGGCAGCGAACACTGAAGCTTTCTTT. This encodes CAWEAANTEAFF. This chain joins TRBV30 and TRBJ1-1; no firm D call. Germline values: CDR1 GTSNPN, CDR2 SVGIG (reference sequence). The CDR3 spans 12 residues. V was shortened by 5 bases and J by 1 base, with 8 bases between the two germline ends.

This rearrangement joins TRBV5-1 to TRBJ1-1; D uncertain. Germline values: CDR1 SGHRS, CDR2 YFSETQ. The CDR3 has 13 amino acids. The V end was cut by 5 bases, the J end by 1 base, with 9 bases between. The CDR3 DNA reads TGCGCCAGCAGGGAGGCCCCGAACACTGAAGCTTTCTTT. It is translated as CASREAPNTEAFF.

Only a few counts were recorded for this clone. The chain couples TRBV7-8 to TRBJ2-7, with TRBD2 matching over 11 bases. The CDR3 has 16 amino acids. J gave up 6 bases and V 5 bases, and 12 bases lay outside the gene matches. Germline loops: CDR1 SGHVS, CDR2 FQNEAQ. DNA for the CDR3: TGTGCCAGCAGCCCCCAACTAGCGGGAGTCCTTGTCGAGCAGTACTTC. Translating it yields CASSPQLAGVLVEQYF.

The chain employs TRBV23-1 and TRBJ2-1; TRBD1 agrees at 8 bases. TRBV23-1 carries the ORF label, with uncertain function. CDR3 length: 13 amino acids. V was pared by 8 bases and J by 4 bases, with 4 bases of the junction left unmatched. The CDR3 DNA reads TGCGCCAGCCCGTACAGGGGGTACAATGAGCAGTTCTTC. Protein: CASPYRGYNEQFF.

This chain joins TRBV13 and TRBJ2-5, with 11 nucleotides matching TRBD2. The V gene's germline CDR1 is PRHDT and CDR2 FYEKMQ (reference sequence). This CDR3 is built from 14 residues. Losses at the gene ends were 3 bases for V and 5 bases for J; bases not matched to a gene: 2. The CDR3: CASSFSGRAETQYF. Here the CDR3 DNA reads TGTGCCAGCAGCTTTAGCGGGAGGGCCGAGACCCAGTACTTC.

The V call is TRBV7-3, the J call TRBJ2-3; 8 bases line up with TRBD2. Germline V gives CDR1 SGHTA, CDR2 FQGTGA. There are 16 residues in the CDR3. V lost 5 bases to trimming and J lost 2 bases; unmatched junction nucleotides: 9. Written as DNA, the CDR3 is TGTGCCAGCAGCCCCCTGAGCGGGAGCCCCACAGATACGCAGTATTTT. Residues: CASSPLSGSPTDTQYF.